This T cell receptor (beta chain) was retrieved from a study of identical twins. Using its own MiXCR run on the 5' RACE reads, TCRdb lists one record per CDR3 protein. The sample lists 540,000 or so distinct CDR3 sequences, about a fifth seen once, with roughly 0.5% in the top ten. The CDR3 totals 14 residues. Trimming shortened V by 7 bases and J by 1 base, and 13 bases separated the two germline ends. The V gene's germline CDR1 is PRHDT and CDR2 FYEKMQ (reference sequence). The data also belong to a second study, concerning yellow fever vaccine responses in identical twins.

This receptor was identified in a young woman in good health. The specimen was CD4+ T cells sorted from blood. V gene TRBV13 combines with J gene TRBJ1-1; weak D call: TRBD1 (6 bases). DNA for the CDR3: TGTGCCAGCAACTCGGGACATAGGAACACTGAAGCTTTCTTT. Translated: CASNSGHRNTEAFF.